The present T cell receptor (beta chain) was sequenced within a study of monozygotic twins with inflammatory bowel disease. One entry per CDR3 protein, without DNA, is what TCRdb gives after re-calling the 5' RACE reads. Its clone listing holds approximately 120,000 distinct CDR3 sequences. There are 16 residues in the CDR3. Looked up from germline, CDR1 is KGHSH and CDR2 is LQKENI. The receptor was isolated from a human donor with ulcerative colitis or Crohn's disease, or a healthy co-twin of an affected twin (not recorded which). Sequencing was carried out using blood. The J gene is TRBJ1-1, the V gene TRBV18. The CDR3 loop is CASSPPSSLVNTEAFF.